This TCR beta chain was sequenced during a study of blood T cell repertoires in COVID-19. Study-wide context: Specimens from acute and convalescent COVID-19 originated in the United States, Italy and Spain. T cells, B-cell-depleted T cells, or PBMCs supplied cDNA or gDNA.

Original data processing: Amplification of reference gene primers was used by the study to estimate nucleated cell counts. Here immunoSEQ multiplex PCR was the method, and the copy in TCRdb shows in-frame clones only, minus some. The DNA gave D and trimming, while V, J and clone size come from that table. The data contain a few hundred thousand clones, around 87% of them singletons. The V gene lost 0 bases and the J gene lost 0 bases, with 11 bases spanning the gap. The CDR3 runs to 16 residues. Germline assignment: CDR1 SGDLS and CDR2 YYNGEE. The J gene is TRBJ2-3, the V gene TRBV9, with no clear D. Sequencing was carried out using peripheral blood. The TCR comes from a human donor in a cohort sampled during active COVID-19. CDR3 region: CASSVAGSSSTDTQYF. CDR3 bases: TGTGCCAGCAGCGTAGCGGGTTCCTCTAGCACAGATACGCAGTATTTT.